This T cell receptor (beta chain) was sequenced for a study of immune heterogeneity within non-small cell lung tumors. Overall study context: With respect to histology, the tumors encompassed several squamous cell carcinomas, around 9 non-squamous carcinomas and 1 not otherwise specified.

The CDR3 consists of 15 residues. Germline V CDR1 and CDR2: SNHLY, FYNNEI. The V gene lost 5 bases and the J gene lost 4 bases, with 17 bases spanning the gap. Notes on this clonotype: Its cognate antigen is unknown. Possible read error: a much larger clone is one base away.

Template came from bulk tumor genomic DNA, at roughly 610 ng per sample. Several biopsies were spaced far apart within each primary tumor and obtained as surgery took place. Enrolled patients presented with newly diagnosed, previously untreated non-small cell lung cancer and underwent curative surgery. Everyone who gave samples had just been diagnosed with non-small cell lung cancer and was having surgery with curative intent. For the TCR beta CDR3, multiplex PCR with 32 V and 13 J primers performed the amplification. MiXCR, applied by TCRdb to the multiplex PCR reads, yields one record per CDR3 protein. The sample shows 20,000 to 25,000 distinct CDR3 sequences, around 26% of them seen only once. Study-level results: Dominant CDR3 beta clonotypes repeated across a patient's tumor loci, while different loci held unique high-frequency clones. Between one patient and another, high-frequency T-cell receptor beta clonotypes were largely distinct.

The V and J genes are TRBV2 and TRBJ2-5; D is unclear. Sequenced sample: lung tumor tissue. The sequence came from a man in his forties with non-small cell lung cancer. The DNA for the CDR3 is TGTGCCAGCAGTAGACTCTTCAGTCCGGTAGAGACCCAGTACTTC. It encodes CASSRLFSPVETQYF.